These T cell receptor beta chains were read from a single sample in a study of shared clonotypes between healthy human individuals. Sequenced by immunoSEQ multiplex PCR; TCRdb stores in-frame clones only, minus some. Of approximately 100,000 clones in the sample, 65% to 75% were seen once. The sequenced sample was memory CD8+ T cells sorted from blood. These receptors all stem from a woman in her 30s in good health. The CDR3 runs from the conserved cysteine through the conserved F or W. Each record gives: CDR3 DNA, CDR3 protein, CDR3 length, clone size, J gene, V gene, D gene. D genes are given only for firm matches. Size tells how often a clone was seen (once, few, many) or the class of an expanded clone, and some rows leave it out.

CDR3 DNA: TGTGCCAGCAGTTTCCCCCGGGGCAGGGGTGGCTCTGGAAACACCATATATTTT
CDR3 protein: CASSFPRGRGGSGNTIYF
CDR3 length: 18
clone size: -
J gene: TRBJ1-3
V gene: TRBV28
D gene: -

CDR3 DNA: TGTGCCAGCAGCACCGGCGGGGGGAAAAACGAGCAGTACTTC
CDR3 protein: CASSTGGGKNEQYF
CDR3 length: 14
clone size: -
J gene: TRBJ2-7
V gene: TRBV5-6
D gene: TRBD2

CDR3 DNA: TGTGCCAGCAGTTTAGGGACAGGGACTGGAGAGCAGTTCTTC
CDR3 protein: CASSLGTGTGEQFF
CDR3 length: 14
clone size: -
J gene: TRBJ2-1
V gene: TRBV27
D gene: TRBD1

CDR3 DNA: TGTGCCAGCAGATTGGGGAGAGGAGGAGCAGATACGCAGTATTTT
CDR3 protein: CASRLGRGGADTQYF
CDR3 length: 15
clone size: -
J gene: TRBJ2-3
V gene: TRBV2
D gene: -

CDR3 DNA: TGTGCCAGCACTCCTGGACCCGCGGCGCGCTATGGCTACACCTTC
CDR3 protein: CASTPGPAARYGYTF
CDR3 length: 15
clone size: -
J gene: TRBJ1-2
V gene: TRBV27
D gene: -

CDR3 DNA: TGTGCCAGCAGTTTTACTGGTAACAATGAGCAGTTCTTC
CDR3 protein: CASSFTGNNEQFF
CDR3 length: 13
clone size: -
J gene: TRBJ2-1
V gene: TRBV28
D gene: -

CDR3 DNA: TGTGCCAGCAGCTATTCAAACACAAGCGGGAGAAAATACGAGCAGTACTTC
CDR3 protein: CASSYSNTSGRKYEQYF
CDR3 length: 17
clone size: -
J gene: TRBJ2-7
V gene: TRBV7-9
D gene: TRBD2

CDR3 DNA: TGTGCCAGCAGCCCAACGGAGGGCTACTACAATGAGCAGTTCTTC
CDR3 protein: CASSPTEGYYNEQFF
CDR3 length: 15
clone size: once
J gene: TRBJ2-1
V gene: TRBV4-2
D gene: -

CDR3 DNA: TGTGCCAGCAGCCGCACTCCGACAGTGTTCGGTTCCTACGAGCAGTACTTC
CDR3 protein: CASSRTPTVFGSYEQYF
CDR3 length: 17
clone size: -
J gene: TRBJ2-7
V gene: TRBV28
D gene: -

CDR3 DNA: TGTGCCAGTAGTAGACGACGGGAGACCCAGTACTTC
CDR3 protein: CASSRRRETQYF
CDR3 length: 12
clone size: few
J gene: TRBJ2-5
V gene: TRBV19
D gene: -

CDR3 DNA: TGTGCCAGCAGCTTGGGTGGCAGTCCTCTAAACACTGAAGCTTTCTTT
CDR3 protein: CASSLGGSPLNTEAFF
CDR3 length: 16
clone size: -
J gene: TRBJ1-1
V gene: TRBV5-6
D gene: -

CDR3 DNA: TGTGCCAGCAGTGGAACCGGGACTAGCGGGAGTCGGACCGGGGAGCTGTTTTTT
CDR3 protein: CASSGTGTSGSRTGELFF
CDR3 length: 18
clone size: -
J gene: TRBJ2-2
V gene: TRBV2
D gene: TRBD2

CDR3 DNA: TGTGCCAGCAGCACCGTACAGGGGACCTCTTCAGATACGCAGTATTTT
CDR3 protein: CASSTVQGTSSDTQYF
CDR3 length: 16
clone size: -
J gene: TRBJ2-3
V gene: TRBV11-2
D gene: TRBD1

CDR3 DNA: TGTGCCAGCAGCTTTTCGACAGGCGTCTACAATGAGCAGTTCTTC
CDR3 protein: CASSFSTGVYNEQFF
CDR3 length: 15
clone size: -
J gene: TRBJ2-1
V gene: TRBV5-6
D gene: -

CDR3 DNA: TGTGCCAGCACATTGGAAGGGGTATGGTACGAGCAGTACTTC
CDR3 protein: CASTLEGVWYEQYF
CDR3 length: 14
clone size: once
J gene: TRBJ2-7
V gene: TRBV2
D gene: -

CDR3 DNA: TGTGCCAGTAGTATGCCCGGGGGCGCGGGAGATACGCAGTATTTT
CDR3 protein: CASSMPGGAGDTQYF
CDR3 length: 15
clone size: -
J gene: TRBJ2-3
V gene: TRBV19
D gene: -

CDR3 DNA: TGCGCCAGTCGACTGGGCGCCTACAATGAGCAGTTCTTC
CDR3 protein: CASRLGAYNEQFF
CDR3 length: 13
clone size: once
J gene: TRBJ2-1
V gene: TRBV5-1
D gene: -

CDR3 DNA: TGTGCCAGCAGCCAAGTCCAGGTGGGACAGCCCCAGCATTTT
CDR3 protein: CASSQVQVGQPQHF
CDR3 length: 14
clone size: once
J gene: TRBJ1-5
V gene: TRBV7-9
D gene: -

CDR3 DNA: TGCGCCAGCAGCCTCATTCTCCTGGCCAGCCACGAGCAGTACTTC
CDR3 protein: CASSLILLASHEQYF
CDR3 length: 15
clone size: -
J gene: TRBJ2-7
V gene: TRBV4-1
D gene: -

CDR3 DNA: TGTGCCAGCAGCTTAGTATACGGGTCCAATGAGCAGTTCTTC
CDR3 protein: CASSLVYGSNEQFF
CDR3 length: 14
clone size: once
J gene: TRBJ2-1
V gene: TRBV13
D gene: -

CDR3 DNA: TGTGCCAGCCGACAGGGATCTGGAGAGACCCAGTACTTC
CDR3 protein: CASRQGSGETQYF
CDR3 length: 13
clone size: -
J gene: TRBJ2-5
V gene: TRBV28
D gene: TRBD1

CDR3 DNA: TGCGCCAGCAAGGGGACTAGCGGCTCCTACGAGCAGTACTTC
CDR3 protein: CASKGTSGSYEQYF
CDR3 length: 14
clone size: few
J gene: TRBJ2-7
V gene: TRBV10-2
D gene: TRBD2

CDR3 DNA: TGTGCCAGCAGGGGGGAATCGGAGACCCAGTACTTC
CDR3 protein: CASRGESETQYF
CDR3 length: 12
clone size: -
J gene: TRBJ2-5
V gene: TRBV6-1
D gene: -

CDR3 DNA: TGTGCCAGCAGACTCGGACAGGGGTTCACTGAAGCTTTCTTT
CDR3 protein: CASRLGQGFTEAFF
CDR3 length: 14
clone size: -
J gene: TRBJ1-1
V gene: TRBV2
D gene: TRBD1

CDR3 DNA: TGTGCCAGCAGTTTAAGCCCTGTGGTCGAGCAGTACTTC
CDR3 protein: CASSLSPVVEQYF
CDR3 length: 13
clone size: many
J gene: TRBJ2-7
V gene: TRBV28
D gene: -

CDR3 DNA: TGTGCCAGCAGCGTAGACACTAGCGGGAGGACTTACAATGAGCAGTTCTTC
CDR3 protein: CASSVDTSGRTYNEQFF
CDR3 length: 17
clone size: -
J gene: TRBJ2-1
V gene: TRBV9
D gene: TRBD2

CDR3 DNA: TGCGCCAGCAGCCCGCAGCGCTACCGACAACCCTATGGCTACACCTTC
CDR3 protein: CASSPQRYRQPYGYTF
CDR3 length: 16
clone size: -
J gene: TRBJ1-2
V gene: TRBV5-1
D gene: -

CDR3 DNA: TGTGCCATCAGTGATTCGAGGGCTAGCGGGGACGAGCAGTACTTC
CDR3 protein: CAISDSRASGDEQYF
CDR3 length: 15
clone size: -
J gene: TRBJ2-7
V gene: TRBV10-3
D gene: TRBD2

CDR3 DNA: TGTGCCAGCAGCTTCTCCACAGCTTACAACACTGAAGCTTTCTTT
CDR3 protein: CASSFSTAYNTEAFF
CDR3 length: 15
clone size: -
J gene: TRBJ1-1
V gene: TRBV7-8
D gene: -

CDR3 DNA: TGCGCCAGCAGCCCTCACACCGACAGCACCGGGGAGCTGTTTTTT
CDR3 protein: CASSPHTDSTGELFF
CDR3 length: 15
clone size: few
J gene: TRBJ2-2
V gene: TRBV5-1
D gene: -

CDR3 DNA: TGTGCCAGCACAAGTAGTCTTTTCGGTATCAATGAGCAGTTCTTC
CDR3 protein: CASTSSLFGINEQFF
CDR3 length: 15
clone size: medium-sized
J gene: TRBJ2-1
V gene: TRBV6-1
D gene: -

CDR3 DNA: TGTGCCAGCAGACTGACTAGCGGGAGATACAATGAGCAGTTCTTC
CDR3 protein: CASRLTSGRYNEQFF
CDR3 length: 15
clone size: few
J gene: TRBJ2-1
V gene: TRBV28
D gene: TRBD2

CDR3 DNA: TGTGCCAGCAGGAACCCCGGGACTAGCGGGAGGAGTTGGGATACGCAGTATTTT
CDR3 protein: CASRNPGTSGRSWDTQYF
CDR3 length: 18
clone size: -
J gene: TRBJ2-3
V gene: TRBV28
D gene: TRBD2

CDR3 DNA: TGTGCCAGCAGCTTAGTTGAGGCTGAAGCTTTCTTT
CDR3 protein: CASSLVEAEAFF
CDR3 length: 12
clone size: -
J gene: TRBJ1-1
V gene: TRBV7-9
D gene: -

CDR3 DNA: TGTGCCAGCTCACCCGGGGACAGACAGCCCCAGCATTTT
CDR3 protein: CASSPGDRQPQHF
CDR3 length: 13
clone size: -
J gene: TRBJ1-5
V gene: TRBV18
D gene: TRBD1

CDR3 DNA: TGTGCCAGCAGTTTAGGCCCTGGACGTGATGAGCAGTTCTTC
CDR3 protein: CASSLGPGRDEQFF
CDR3 length: 14
clone size: few
J gene: TRBJ2-1
V gene: TRBV28
D gene: -

CDR3 DNA: TGCGCCAGCAGCCAAGTTTCCCTTGGACTAGCGAGCTCCTACAATGAGCAGTTCTTC
CDR3 protein: CASSQVSLGLASSYNEQFF
CDR3 length: 19
clone size: -
J gene: TRBJ2-1
V gene: TRBV4-1
D gene: TRBD2

CDR3 DNA: TGTGCCAGCAACAGGGCCGGATACAATGAGCAGTTCTTC
CDR3 protein: CASNRAGYNEQFF
CDR3 length: 13
clone size: few
J gene: TRBJ2-1
V gene: TRBV6-5
D gene: -

CDR3 DNA: TGTGCCAGCAGCCCACAGGTGGGAGGGGAGCAGTACTTC
CDR3 protein: CASSPQVGGEQYF
CDR3 length: 13
clone size: -
J gene: TRBJ2-7
V gene: TRBV11-2
D gene: TRBD2

CDR3 DNA: TGCGCCAGCGGTGGACTAGCGGGAGGGTACAATGAGCAGTTCTTC
CDR3 protein: CASGGLAGGYNEQFF
CDR3 length: 15
clone size: -
J gene: TRBJ2-1
V gene: TRBV5-1
D gene: TRBD2

CDR3 DNA: TGCAGCGTTGAAACTCCGGGACACGGGTCCTACGAGCAGTACTTC
CDR3 protein: CSVETPGHGSYEQYF
CDR3 length: 15
clone size: -
J gene: TRBJ2-7
V gene: TRBV29-1
D gene: -

CDR3 DNA: TGTGCCAGCAGTTTAGACAGGTCTGGAGCTAACTATGGCTACACCTTC
CDR3 protein: CASSLDRSGANYGYTF
CDR3 length: 16
clone size: few
J gene: TRBJ1-2
V gene: TRBV28
D gene: -

CDR3 DNA: TGTGCCAGCTCAACCCTGACAGGGTTAGAAGGCTACACCTTC
CDR3 protein: CASSTLTGLEGYTF
CDR3 length: 14
clone size: few
J gene: TRBJ1-2
V gene: TRBV18
D gene: TRBD1

CDR3 DNA: TGTGCCAGCAGTGCGAATCCCATAGAGGGCCTGAGCAATCAGCCCCAGCATTTT
CDR3 protein: CASSANPIEGLSNQPQHF
CDR3 length: 18
clone size: -
J gene: TRBJ1-5
V gene: TRBV25-1
D gene: -

CDR3 DNA: TGTGCCAGCAGCGCAAAAACCGGGACTGGCTACAATGAGCAGTTCTTC
CDR3 protein: CASSAKTGTGYNEQFF
CDR3 length: 16
clone size: -
J gene: TRBJ2-1
V gene: TRBV9
D gene: -

CDR3 DNA: TGTGCCAGCAGCCACTTCGGGGGGGCCGGCTACGAGCAGTACTTC
CDR3 protein: CASSHFGGAGYEQYF
CDR3 length: 15
clone size: -
J gene: TRBJ2-7
V gene: TRBV13
D gene: TRBD2

CDR3 DNA: TGTGCCAGCAAACCAGCACCGGGACGACTGAATCAGCCCCAGCATTTT
CDR3 protein: CASKPAPGRLNQPQHF
CDR3 length: 16
clone size: few
J gene: TRBJ1-5
V gene: TRBV27
D gene: -

CDR3 DNA: TGTGCCAGCCGAGAAACCCTTCGAGCTGGCTACACCTTC
CDR3 protein: CASRETLRAGYTF
CDR3 length: 13
clone size: -
J gene: TRBJ1-2
V gene: TRBV2
D gene: -

CDR3 DNA: TGTGCCAGCAGCTTTGCCGGCTCTCCCTACGAGCAGTACTTC
CDR3 protein: CASSFAGSPYEQYF
CDR3 length: 14
clone size: -
J gene: TRBJ2-7
V gene: TRBV5-4
D gene: -

CDR3 DNA: TGTGCCATCAGTGAGTCCCGAACTAGCTCCTATGAGCAGTTCTTC
CDR3 protein: CAISESRTSSYEQFF
CDR3 length: 15
clone size: once
J gene: TRBJ2-1
V gene: TRBV10-3
D gene: -

CDR3 DNA: TGTGCCAGCAGTGAAGCCTACATCATCCAGGCTACCCTCCACGAGCAGTACTTC
CDR3 protein: CASSEAYIIQATLHEQYF
CDR3 length: 18
clone size: -
J gene: TRBJ2-7
V gene: TRBV2
D gene: -

CDR3 DNA: TGTGCCAGCAGCACCCCGGGAACTTCCTACGAGCAGTACTTC
CDR3 protein: CASSTPGTSYEQYF
CDR3 length: 14
clone size: -
J gene: TRBJ2-7
V gene: TRBV7-9
D gene: -

CDR3 DNA: TGTGCCAGTAGCCAGACACCGTCCTACGAGCAGTACTTC
CDR3 protein: CASSQTPSYEQYF
CDR3 length: 13
clone size: many
J gene: TRBJ2-7
V gene: TRBV19
D gene: -

CDR3 DNA: TGTGCCTGGGATGGCAACCAAGAGACCCAGTACTTC
CDR3 protein: CAWDGNQETQYF
CDR3 length: 12
clone size: -
J gene: TRBJ2-5
V gene: TRBV30
D gene: -

CDR3 DNA: TGTGCCACCAGCAGAGATTCGGGGAGTGCGGATACGCAGTATTTT
CDR3 protein: CATSRDSGSADTQYF
CDR3 length: 15
clone size: once
J gene: TRBJ2-3
V gene: TRBV15
D gene: -

CDR3 DNA: TGTGCCAGCAGCCGCCCCGGGACAGGGGCCACTGAAGCTTTCTTT
CDR3 protein: CASSRPGTGATEAFF
CDR3 length: 15
clone size: -
J gene: TRBJ1-1
V gene: TRBV7-9
D gene: TRBD1

CDR3 DNA: TGTGCCAGCAGCTTCCGACCGGGACAGGGGCGGGGGACCCAGTACTTC
CDR3 protein: CASSFRPGQGRGTQYF
CDR3 length: 16
clone size: -
J gene: TRBJ2-5
V gene: TRBV11-2
D gene: TRBD1